Presented here are 17 T cell receptor beta chains from one specimen sequenced in a study of T cells in Graves' hyperthyroidism and ophthalmopathy. Amplification yielded TCR beta CDR3 regions, with RNA transcripts as the source. A first-round RT-PCR of the TCR CDR3 used the HTBI primer set. A single record per CDR3 protein comes from TCRdb applying MiXCR to the multiplex PCR reads. The table records about 400,000 distinct CDR3 sequences, 13% of them present only once. Sequencing was done on a sample of blood. These receptors were collected from a young woman with Graves' hyperthyroidism.

This chain joins TRBV3-1 and TRBJ2-6; D remains ambiguous. Trimming shortened V by 4 bases and J by 4 bases, and 17 bases separated the two germline ends. CDR3 length equals 17 residues. Looked up from germline, CDR1 is LGHDT and CDR2 is YNNKEL (reference sequence). CDR3 residues: CASSRGGLAIGANVLTF. DNA for the CDR3: TGTGCCAGCAGCCGCGGCGGCCTGGCGATCGGGGCCAACGTCCTGACTTTC.

There are a few counts of this clonotype. This chain connects TRBV9 to TRBJ1-2; weak D call: TRBD1 (5 bases). Germline-derived CDR1 and CDR2 are SGDLS and YYNGEE. Trimming took off 4 bases at V and 5 bases at J, with 18 bases between the two ends. This CDR3 is 15 amino acids long. CDR3 nucleotides: TGTGCCAGCAGCTGGACATCGTACGGGACTTATGGCTACACCTTC. Amino acids: CASSWTSYGTYGYTF.

Comments on this clonotype: A much larger clone lies one base from this, so it may be a read error. The chain is built from TRBV5-5 and TRBJ1-1; D remains ambiguous. The CDR3 covers 14 residues. Deletions cut 4 bases from V and 6 bases from J, with 16 bases between. Germline CDR1 is SGHKS and CDR2 is YYEKEE (reference sequence). In DNA, the CDR3 is TGTGCCAGCAGCGTGGTCTCCGGACGTGCTGAAGCTTTCTTT. It encodes CASSVVSGRAEAFF.

This clonotype was recorded at least ten times. This sequence joins TRBV3-1 and TRBJ1-2; a weak D match, TRBD1 (5 bases). Germline V lookup: CDR1 LGHDT, CDR2 YNNKEL (reference sequence). V shed 4 bases and J shed 6 bases, with 15 bases lying between them. The CDR3 consists of 14 residues. CDR3: CASSLRVTGDGYTF. The CDR3 bases are TGTGCCAGCAGCCTCCGAGTTACGGGGGATGGCTACACCTTC.

Only a few counts were recorded for this clonotype. V and J are TRBV5-1 and TRBJ1-4; D gene uncertain. V lost 0 bases and J lost 2, with 8 bases in between. CDR3 length: 15 amino acids. Germline V gives CDR1 SGHRS, CDR2 YFSETQ. In nucleotides, the CDR3 is TGCGCCAGCAGCTTGGTCCCGGGCACTAATGAAAAACTGTTTTTT. Translation: CASSLVPGTNEKLFF.

This clonotype was counted only a few times. CDR3 residues: CASSRGAGGGWNEKLFF. The CDR3 DNA reads TGTGCCAGCAGCCGCGGGGCAGGGGGGGGCTGGAATGAAAAACTGTTTTTT. V and J are TRBV3-1 and TRBJ1-4; 7 nucleotides line up with TRBD1. Germline CDR1 LGHDT, CDR2 YNNKEL (reference sequence). This CDR3 is built from 17 residues. With 4 bases clipped from V and 5 bases from J, the junction kept 13 bases outside the gene matches. The variable domain in full, completed from reference TRBV3-1 and TRBJ1-4, reads DTAVSQTPKYLVTQMGNDKSIKCEQNLGHDTMYWYKQDSKKFLKIMFSYNNKELIINETVPNRFSPKSPDKAHLNLHINSLELGDSAVYFCASSRGAGGGWNEKLFFGSGTQLSVL.

This clonotype occurred many times. This rearrangement joins TRBV20-1 to TRBJ1-4; D may be TRBD1 (5 bases). Trimming removed 6 bases at V and 8 bases at J, with 16 bases between. The CDR3 spans 13 residues. Germline V gene lookup returns CDR1 DFQATT and CDR2 SNEGSKA (reference sequence). CDR3 region: CSAAGIGEEKLFF. CDR3 nucleotides: TGCAGTGCCGCCGGGATAGGGGAGGAAAAACTGTTTTTT.

A few counts support this clonotype. This rearrangement joins TRBV20-1 to TRBJ1-1, with D unresolved. The CDR3 has 13 residues. CDR1 DFQATT and CDR2 SNEGSKA come from the germline V gene (reference sequence). Trimming shortened V by 3 bases and J by 3 bases, and 11 bases separated the two germline ends. Here the CDR3 DNA reads TGCAGTGCTAGGGGAACCGGGGACACTGAAGCTTTCTTT. As protein: CSARGTGDTEAFF.

This clonotype was picked up many times. V gene TRBV5-1 combines with J gene TRBJ2-1, with TRBD2 identical over 7 bases. The germline CDR1 and CDR2 sequences are SGHRS and YFSETQ. The V gene end was trimmed by 2 bases and the J gene end by 9 bases; junction bases not matched to a gene: 8. The CDR3 sequence is 14 residues long. The CDR3 sequence is CASSFRGGAGEQFF. The CDR3 coding sequence is TGCGCCAGCAGCTTTCGGGGAGGGGCCGGTGAGCAGTTCTTC.

This clonotype was counted ten times or more. The V call is TRBV6-1, the J call TRBJ2-3; D not resolved. The CDR3 spans 11 residues. V dropped 7 bases and J dropped 4 bases, with 6 bases sitting between them. The germline gives CDR1 MNHNS, CDR2 SASEGT. Here the CDR3 DNA reads TGTGCCAGCACACCGCCAGATACGCAGTATTTT. Translated, it gives CASTPPDTQYF.

As regards this clonotype: Possible read error: a much larger clone is one base away. The chain links TRBV6-5 to TRBJ1-5; D unresolved. V lost 7 bases, J lost 6 bases, and 16 bases lay in between. The V gene's germline CDR1 is MNHEY and CDR2 SVGAGI. This CDR3 region has 14 residues. CDR3 sequence reads: CASIIQVRGQPQHF. The CDR3 DNA reads as TGTGCCAGCATTATCCAGGTTCGGGGTCAGCCCCAGCATTTT.

The table lists this clonotype with many counts. The CDR3 DNA is TGTGCCAGCAGCCAAGTCGAACTCACTGAAGCTTTCTTT. It is translated as CASSQVELTEAFF. The rearrangement joins TRBV3-1 to TRBJ1-1; the D is unclear. The V and J ends lost 1 base and 4 bases respectively, with 7 bases between them. The CDR3 has 13 residues. Germline CDR1 reads LGHDT; CDR2 reads YNNKEL (reference sequence).

This clonotype was seen repeatedly, ten times or more. The rearrangement links TRBV6-2 or TRBV6-3 to TRBJ1-1; D is ambiguous. V lost 0 bases and J lost 5, with 4 bases in between. This CDR3 contains 12 residues. Germline loops: CDR1 MNHEY, CDR2 SVGEGT. CDR3 region: CASSYSWTEAFF. As DNA, the CDR3 is TGTGCCAGCAGTTACTCTTGGACTGAAGCTTTCTTT.

A few counts support this clonotype. The chain carries TRBV6-1 and TRBJ2-3, with TRBD1 identical over 9 bases. Trimming at V came to 6 bases and at J to 6 bases, leaving 10 bases not matched to a gene. CDR1 MNHNS and CDR2 SASEGT come from the germline V gene. The CDR3 runs 15 residues. The CDR3: CASSRQGGLADTQYF. CDR3 coding DNA: TGTGCCAGCAGCCGACAGGGGGGTTTAGCGGATACGCAGTATTTT.

To note about this clonotype: Being one base from a much bigger clone, this may be a read error. J is TRBJ2-1 and V is TRBV18; 8 nucleotides agree with TRBD1. Trimming at V came to 3 bases and at J to 10 bases, leaving 8 bases not matched to a gene. CDR3 size: 14 residues. Germline-derived CDR1 and CDR2 are KGHSH and LQKENI. The CDR3 here is CASSPGQVFYEQFF. The DNA of the CDR3 is TGTGCCAGCTCACCGGGACAGGTTTTCTACGAGCAGTTCTTC.

This clonotype has ten or more counts. This chain connects TRBV20-1 to TRBJ1-1; D remains unclear. V was shortened by 0 bases and J by 12 bases, with 17 bases between the two germline ends. Germline V gene sequence: CDR1 DFQATT, CDR2 SNEGSKA (reference sequence). The CDR3 has 13 residues. CDR3 sequence (DNA): TGCAGTGCTAGAGATCATGGGCGGGCCTTGACTTTCTTT. Encoded protein: CSARDHGRALTFF.

This clonotype was seen many times. The chain couples TRBV25-1 to TRBJ2-7; 9 nucleotides agree with TRBD2. Losses at the gene ends were 4 bases for V and 3 bases for J; bases not matched to a gene: 10. CDR3 length equals 16 residues. Germline loops: CDR1 MGHDK, CDR2 SYGVNS. CDR3 sequence reads: CASSGIAGVALYEQYF. CDR3 nucleotides: TGTGCCAGCAGTGGGATAGCGGGAGTGGCACTCTACGAGCAGTACTTC.